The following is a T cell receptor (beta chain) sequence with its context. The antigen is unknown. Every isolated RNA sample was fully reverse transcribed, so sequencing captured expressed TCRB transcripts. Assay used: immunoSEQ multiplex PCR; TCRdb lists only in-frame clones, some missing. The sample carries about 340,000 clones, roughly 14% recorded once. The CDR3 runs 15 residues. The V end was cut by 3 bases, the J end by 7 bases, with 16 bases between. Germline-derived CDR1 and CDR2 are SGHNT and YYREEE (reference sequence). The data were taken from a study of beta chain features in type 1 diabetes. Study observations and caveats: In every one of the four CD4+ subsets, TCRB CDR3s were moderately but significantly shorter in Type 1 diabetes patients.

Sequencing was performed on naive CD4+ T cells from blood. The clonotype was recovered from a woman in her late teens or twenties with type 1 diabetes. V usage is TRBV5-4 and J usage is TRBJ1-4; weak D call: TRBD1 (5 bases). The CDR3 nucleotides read TGTGCCAGCAGCTCTGGGGGGAAAGAGGGTGAAAAACTGTTTTTT. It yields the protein CASSSGGKEGEKLFF.